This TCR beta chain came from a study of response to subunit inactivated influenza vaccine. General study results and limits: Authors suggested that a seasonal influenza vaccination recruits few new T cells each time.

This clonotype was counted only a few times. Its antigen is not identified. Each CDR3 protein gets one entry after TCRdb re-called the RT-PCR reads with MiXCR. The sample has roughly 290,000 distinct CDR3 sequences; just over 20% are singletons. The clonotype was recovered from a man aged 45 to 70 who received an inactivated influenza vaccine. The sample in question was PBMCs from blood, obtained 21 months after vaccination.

For the CDR3, the DNA is TGTGCCAGCAGCCAAGAGCCTAGCGGGGGCCCAGATACGCAGTATTTT. Translated: CASSQEPSGGPDTQYF. This rearrangement joins TRBV4-2 to TRBJ2-3; 10 nucleotides align to TRBD2. The V and J ends lost 0 bases and 4 bases, in that order; junction bases with no gene match: 4. CDR1 LGHNA and CDR2 YNFKEQ come from the germline V gene. This CDR3 has 16 amino acids.